Reported below is one T cell receptor beta chain. As yet, its antigen is unknown. The data originate from a study of OX40 agonist ivuxolimab in advanced cancers. Looking at the study overall: Eligibility rules accepted prior anti-PD-1, anti-PD-L1 or anti-CTLA-4 therapy, and 40% had some. General study points: CD8+ T cells were the subset that, on average, had more expanded clones than CD4+.

The CDR3 contains 13 residues. Germline-derived CDR1 and CDR2 are SGDLS and YYNGEE. Trimming took off 4 bases at V and 3 bases at J, with 8 bases between the two ends. The method was immunoSEQ multiplex PCR; TCRdb's version includes in-frame clones alone and lacks a portion of them. Found here are approximately 80,000 clones, about 91% of them singletons; the top ten hold 0.19%. The receptor was derived from an adult with an advanced solid tumor such as melanoma, head and neck, liver or kidney cancer. This chain joins TRBV9 and TRBJ1-3; a weak D match, TRBD1 (5 bases). The source material was CD4+ or CD8+ T cells sorted from blood, sampled in a trial of the OX40 agonist ivuxolimab. In DNA form, the CDR3 reads TGTGCCAGCAGCCTCCAGGGTGGAAACACCATATATTTT. This encodes CASSLQGGNTIYF. Variable domain in full (rest from reference TRBV9 and TRBJ1-3): DSGVTQTPKHLITATGQRVTLRCSPRSGDLSVYWYQQSLDQGLQFLIQYYNGEERAKGNILERFSAQQFPDLHSELNLSSLELGDSALYFCASSLQGGNTIYFGEGSWLTVV.